A selection of T cell receptor beta chains follows, all from one sample in a study of T cell responses to AZD1222 COVID-19 vaccine. Repertoires were generated with immunoSEQ multiplex PCR, while TCRdb's copy carries only in-frame clones and drops some. The sample contains roughly 170,000 clones, about 91% of which appear only once. Sequences were derived from peripheral blood, sampled on day 0 of AZD1222 vaccination. The receptor set was obtained from an adult in good health. Both conserved end residues are part of each CDR3. D genes are given only for firm matches. Size tells how often a clone was seen (once, few, many) or the class of an expanded clone, and some rows leave it out.

d_call j_call v_call clone_size cdr3_aa cdr3_nt
NA TRBJ2-3 TRBV30 NA CAWSRLAPNTDTQYF TGTGCCTGGAGTCGGTTAGCCCCTAACACAGATACGCAGTATTTT
NA TRBJ2-2 TRBV3-1/TRBV3-2 NA CASSRQATNTGELFF TGTGCCAGCAGCCGACAGGCTACGAACACCGGGGAGCTGTTTTTT
NA TRBJ2-1 TRBV27 NA CASSFPGPTKYNEQFF TGTGCCAGCAGTTTCCCGGGGCCTACTAAGTACAATGAGCAGTTCTTC
TRBD1 TRBJ1-1 TRBV5-1 NA CASSPGQENTEAFF TGCGCCAGCAGCCCGGGACAGGAGAACACTGAAGCTTTCTTT
TRBD1 TRBJ2-1 TRBV9 NA CASSGDSKAEQFF TGTGCCAGCAGCGGGGACAGCAAGGCTGAGCAGTTCTTC
NA TRBJ2-7 TRBV11-2 NA CASSLFEGTYEQYF TGTGCCAGCAGCTTATTTGAAGGGACCTACGAGCAGTACTTC
NA TRBJ1-2 TRBV6-5 NA CASSPRLGGYDGYTF TGTGCCAGCAGCCCCCGCTTAGGGGGATACGATGGCTACACCTTC
NA TRBJ2-5 TRBV7-9 NA CASSLGGGGLKETQYF TGTGCCAGCAGCTTAGGGGGAGGGGGACTCAAAGAGACCCAGTACTTC
TRBD2 TRBJ2-2 TRBV27 NA CASSFREGIGELFF TGTGCCAGCAGTTTCCGGGAGGGGATCGGGGAGCTGTTTTTT
NA TRBJ1-6 TRBV19 few CASSIKGRSPLHF TGTGCCAGTAGTATCAAGGGGAGATCACCCCTCCACTTT
TRBD2 TRBJ2-7 TRBV5-1 few CASSLSGGSYEQYF TGCGCCAGCAGCTTGTCGGGGGGGTCTTACGAGCAGTACTTC
TRBD2 TRBJ2-7 TRBV9 NA CASSATSGGSYEQYF TGTGCCAGCAGCGCTACTAGCGGGGGGTCCTACGAGCAGTACTTC
NA TRBJ1-2 TRBV6-5 NA CASSYSTLGAGVGYTF TGTGCCAGCAGTTACTCGACCCTCGGGGCAGGGGTCGGCTACACCTTC
TRBD2 TRBJ2-1 TRBV24-1 NA CATSFGTSGLYNEQFF TGTGCCACCAGCTTTGGGACTAGCGGGTTGTACAATGAGCAGTTCTTC
TRBD1 TRBJ1-1 TRBV28 once CASDGTGENTEAFF TGTGCCAGTGATGGGACAGGGGAGAACACTGAAGCTTTCTTT
NA TRBJ2-7 TRBV27 few CASTFRGYEQYF TGTGCCAGCACCTTCAGGGGCTACGAGCAGTACTTC
NA TRBJ2-7 TRBV9 NA CASSPGGSAIEQYF TGTGCCAGCAGCCCGGGGGGCTCGGCTATCGAGCAGTACTTC
TRBD1 TRBJ2-2 TRBV9 once CASSERGQGFMAGELFF TGTGCCAGCAGCGAGAGGGGACAGGGGTTTATGGCCGGGGAGCTGTTTTTT
NA TRBJ2-7 TRBV6-2/TRBV6-3 few CASSPQKGEQYF TGTGCCAGCAGCCCACAGAAGGGCGAGCAGTACTTC
NA TRBJ2-2 TRBV2 few CASRLVGNTGELFF TGTGCCAGCAGACTAGTGGGAAACACCGGGGAGCTGTTTTTT
NA TRBJ1-1 TRBV2 NA CASMAGAGGTEAFF TGTGCCAGCATGGCGGGAGCCGGGGGGACTGAAGCTTTCTTT
NA TRBJ1-1 TRBV9 NA CASSVETGGGNTEAFF TGTGCCAGCAGCGTAGAAACAGGCGGAGGAAACACTGAAGCTTTCTTT
NA TRBJ1-3 TRBV11-2 once CASSLARRVRNTIYF TGTGCCAGCAGCTTAGCTCGTAGGGTCAGAAACACCATATATTTT
NA TRBJ1-6 TRBV14 NA CASSQGLGWNSPLHF TGTGCCAGCAGCCAAGGGCTGGGTTGGAATTCACCCCTCCACTTT
NA TRBJ2-7 TRBV7-6 NA CASSLVQGSSYEQYF TGTGCCAGCAGCTTAGTACAGGGTAGCTCCTACGAGCAGTACTTC
TRBD1 TRBJ1-4 TRBV9 NA CASSLSGRVGQGTEKLFF TGTGCCAGCAGCCTAAGTGGTAGGGTGGGACAGGGGACTGAAAAACTGTTTTTT
NA TRBJ1-3 TRBV6-5 NA CASRVDRFSGNTIYF TGTGCCAGCAGAGTCGACAGATTCTCTGGAAACACCATATATTTT
NA TRBJ2-1 TRBV2 NA CASSLDQNNEQFF TGTGCCAGCAGTCTGGACCAGAACAATGAGCAGTTCTTC
TRBD1 TRBJ2-3 TRBV7-9 once CASTSGQEGTDTQYF TGTGCCAGCACCTCGGGACAGGAGGGGACAGATACGCAGTATTTT
TRBD1 TRBJ1-2 TRBV5-1 NA CASSLARGLSGYTF TGCGCCAGCAGCTTGGCCAGGGGGCTTTCTGGCTACACCTTC
TRBD1 TRBJ2-5 TRBV7-2 NA CASSAHRGPGETQYF TGTGCCAGCAGCGCGCACAGGGGGCCGGGAGAGACCCAGTACTTC
NA TRBJ2-1 TRBV6-6 NA CASSLHRNEQFF TGTGCCAGCAGCCTTCATCGGAATGAGCAGTTCTTC
NA TRBJ2-7 TRBV5-1 NA CASSYTTDSYEQYF TGCGCCAGCAGCTATACCACGGACAGCTACGAGCAGTACTTC
TRBD1 TRBJ1-5 TRBV7-2 NA CASSQGASNQPQHF TGTGCCAGCAGCCAGGGGGCAAGCAATCAGCCCCAGCATTTT
NA TRBJ1-2 TRBV5-4 NA CASSHIQEPYGYTF TGTGCCAGCAGCCATATACAGGAGCCGTATGGCTACACCTTC
NA TRBJ1-4 TRBV10-2 few CASSELGGNEKLFF TGCGCCAGCAGTGAACTGGGAGGAAATGAAAAACTGTTTTTT
NA TRBJ1-1 TRBV5-1 few CASAQAMNTEAFF TGCGCCAGCGCCCAAGCTATGAACACTGAAGCTTTCTTT
NA TRBJ1-2 TRBV28 NA CASSLSGRGPWGYTF TGTGCCAGCAGTTTATCGGGGAGGGGCCCGTGGGGCTACACCTTC
TRBD2 TRBJ2-3 TRBV4-2 NA CASSQVAGITDTQYF TGTGCCAGCAGCCAAGTAGCGGGGATCACAGATACGCAGTATTTT
NA TRBJ2-1 TRBV4-2 NA CASSQETLPDNEQFF TGTGCCAGCAGCCAAGAAACCCTGCCCGACAATGAGCAGTTCTTC
NA TRBJ2-7 TRBV7-4 NA CASSRTYEQYF TGTGCCAGCAGTCGGACATACGAGCAGTACTTC
TRBD1 TRBJ2-3 TRBV19 NA CASSSTGSPDTQYF TGTGCCAGTAGTTCGACAGGGAGCCCAGATACGCAGTATTTT
TRBD2 TRBJ2-1 TRBV7-8 few CASSQPGTSIFQEQFF TGTGCCAGCAGTCAACCCGGGACTAGCATTTTCCAAGAGCAGTTCTTC
NA TRBJ2-7 TRBV7-2 NA CASSLAVNRHEQYF TGTGCCAGCAGCTTAGCAGTTAACAGGCACGAGCAGTACTTC
NA TRBJ1-4 TRBV7-9 NA CASSLGSAATNEKLFF TGTGCCAGCAGCTTAGGGTCAGCCGCAACTAATGAAAAACTGTTTTTT
NA TRBJ2-5 TRBV4-3 NA CASSQIQGVKGETQYF TGCGCCAGCAGCCAAATACAGGGAGTTAAAGGGGAGACCCAGTACTTC
TRBD1 TRBJ2-7 TRBV7-9 NA CASSSTRGLLYEQYF TGTGCCAGCAGCTCCACGAGGGGGCTACTCTACGAGCAGTACTTC
TRBD1 TRBJ1-2 TRBV6-2/TRBV6-3 NA CASSFSDRAGGYTF TGTGCCAGCAGTTTTTCGGACAGGGCCGGCGGCTACACCTTC
TRBD2 TRBJ2-1 TRBV29-1 NA CSVQREVVDEQFF TGCAGCGTCCAGCGGGAGGTGGTTGATGAGCAGTTCTTC
NA TRBJ2-1 TRBV5-4 once CASSSIAGSYNEQFF TGTGCCAGCAGCTCCATTGCGGGGTCCTACAATGAGCAGTTCTTC
TRBD1 TRBJ1-2 TRBV7-8 NA CASGGTGDYGYTF TGTGCCAGCGGAGGAACAGGGGACTATGGCTACACCTTC